The next 15 T cell receptor beta chains were all read from a single sample in a study of beta chain features in type 1 diabetes. Findings and limits, study-wide: Significant though moderate, a shortening of TCRB CDR3s appeared in all four CD4+ subsets of Type 1 diabetes patients.

These receptors' targets are unknown. What was sequenced were expressed TCRB transcripts, since all of the isolated RNA had been reverse transcribed. The repertoire was sequenced with immunoSEQ multiplex PCR; TCRdb's copy has only in-frame clones and lacks some. The sample holds under 300,000 clones, approximately 20% seen once. The source material was naive CD4+ T cells from blood. The origin of the receptors is a woman aged 40 to 50 with type 1 diabetes.

This clone was counted only a few times. The V gene is TRBV27, the J gene TRBJ2-1; D may be TRBD2 (6 bases). The V and J ends lost 3 bases and 0 bases respectively, with 15 bases between them. This CDR3 contains 17 residues. Germline assignment: CDR1 MNHEY and CDR2 SMNVEV (reference sequence). In nucleotides, the CDR3 is TGTGCCAGCAGTTTGCGGGGCGGGGCGAGCTCCTACAATGAGCAGTTCTTC. This encodes CASSLRGGASSYNEQFF.

The V gene is TRBV5-4, the J gene TRBJ1-2; weak D call: TRBD1 (5 bases). V was shortened by 0 bases and J by 6 bases, with 12 bases between the two germline ends. The V gene's germline CDR1 is SGHNT and CDR2 YYREEE (reference sequence). CDR3 length equals 14 residues. The CDR3: CASSLGGRIHGYTF. In DNA form, the CDR3 reads TGTGCCAGCAGCTTGGGGGGCAGGATCCATGGCTACACCTTC.

There are a few counts of this clone. The chain couples TRBV28 to TRBJ1-1; D gene ambiguous. The CDR3 is made up of 13 amino acids. Per germline, CDR1 MDHEN and CDR2 SYDVKM. The V gene lost 8 bases and the J gene lost 1 base, with 11 bases spanning the gap. The CDR3 region has the DNA TGTGCCAGCCAAGGGAGGCCGAACACTGAAGCTTTCTTT. Translation: CASQGRPNTEAFF.

This clone was picked up a small number of times. V usage is TRBV6-1 and J usage is TRBJ1-1; tentatively, D is TRBD1 (5 bases). In germline, CDR1 is MNHNS, CDR2 SASEGT. The CDR3 has 11 amino acids. Trimming shortened V by 8 bases and J by 5 bases, and 9 bases separated the two germline ends. DNA of the CDR3: TGTGCCAGCCAGGGTCGGACTGAAGCTTTCTTT. Translating it yields CASQGRTEAFF.

In DNA form, the CDR3 reads TGTGCCAGCAGTTTTCGAGGTTTCACTGAAGCTTTCTTT. Its protein is CASSFRGFTEAFF. The chain links TRBV27 to TRBJ1-1; D unresolved. The CDR3 is 13 amino acids. Trimming took off 3 bases at V and 4 bases at J, with 9 bases between the two ends. Per germline, CDR1 MNHEY and CDR2 SMNVEV (reference sequence).

This clone has a handful of counts. The chain is built from TRBV30 and TRBJ1-2; D gene uncertain. The CDR3 is made up of 14 amino acids. Trimming removed 0 bases at V and 2 bases at J, with 10 bases between. CDR1 and CDR2 (germline): GTSNPN, SVGIG (reference sequence). The CDR3 sequence: CAWSVGGANYGYTF. The CDR3 region has the DNA TGTGCCTGGAGTGTGGGAGGAGCAAACTATGGCTACACCTTC.

This clone was seen more than once but under ten times. The rearrangement links TRBV7-9 to TRBJ2-7; D may be TRBD1 (5 bases). The CDR3 covers 14 residues. In germline, CDR1 is SEHNR, CDR2 FQNEAQ (reference sequence). V gave up 3 bases and J gave up 5 bases, with 14 bases separating them. This CDR3 is CASSLSGPRDEQYF. The DNA for the CDR3 is TGTGCCAGCAGCTTGTCAGGGCCCAGGGACGAGCAGTACTTC.

This clone was seen more than once but under ten times. V usage is TRBV7-2 and J usage is TRBJ1-5; D is possibly TRBD1 (5 bases). Looked up from germline, CDR1 is SGHTA and CDR2 is FQGNSA. The CDR3 has 14 amino acids. Trimming took 4 bases from V and 4 from J, leaving 11 bases between them. CDR3 sequence: CASSSGTANQPQHF. The CDR3 nucleotides read TGTGCCAGCAGCTCCGGGACTGCTAATCAGCCCCAGCATTTT.

The chain carries TRBV4-1 and TRBJ1-6; no clear D gene. Per germline, CDR1 MGHRA and CDR2 YSYEKL. There are 14 residues in the CDR3. Trimming took off 1 base at V and 4 bases at J, with 5 bases between the two ends. Here the CDR3 reads CASSQGHYNSPLHF. CDR3 nucleotides: TGCGCCAGCAGCCAAGGTCATTATAATTCACCCCTCCACTTT.

J is TRBJ2-1 and V is TRBV19; 10 nucleotides match TRBD2. The CDR3 covers 15 residues. Unmatched junction bases numbered 6, after V lost 6 bases and J lost 4 bases. Germline V gives CDR1 LNHDA, CDR2 SQIVND (reference sequence). CDR3 sequence: CASSISGRSYNEQFF. The CDR3 nucleotides read TGTGCCAGTAGCATTAGCGGGAGGTCTTACAATGAGCAGTTCTTC. Full variable domain (remainder filled in from reference TRBV19 and TRBJ2-1): DGGITQSPKYLFRKEGQNVTLSCEQNLNHDAMYWYRQDPGQGLRLIYYSQIVNDFQKGDIAEGYSVSREKKESFPLTVTSAQKNPTAFYLCASSISGRSYNEQFFGPGTRLTVL.

The chain uses TRBV6-1 and TRBJ1-5; a possible D gene is TRBD1 (6 bases). CDR1 and CDR2 (germline): MNHNS, SASEGT. This CDR3 is 14 amino acids long. V lost 5 bases and J lost 6, with 14 bases in between. The CDR3 here is CASSWTDPPQPQHF. The CDR3 coding sequence is TGTGCCAGCAGTTGGACAGACCCTCCTCAGCCCCAGCATTTT.

J is TRBJ2-7 and V is TRBV7-2; no clear D gene. Trimming cost V 4 bases and J 5 bases, with 9 bases left between them. The CDR3 spans 12 residues. CDR1 and CDR2 from the germline V gene are SGHTA and FQGNSA. CDR3 in amino acids: CASSSFANEQYF. The DNA of the CDR3 is TGTGCCAGCAGCTCATTTGCGAACGAGCAGTACTTC.

This clone was counted only a few times. The rearrangement links TRBV14 to TRBJ1-6, with 7 bases fitting TRBD1. This CDR3 comprises 15 residues. V was clipped by 4 bases and J by 8 bases; unmatched bases: 8. From germline, CDR1 is SGHDN and CDR2 FVKESK. This CDR3 is CASSLGGTVDSPLHF. The CDR3 DNA follows: TGTGCCAGCAGCCTAGGAGGGACAGTTGATTCACCCCTCCACTTT.

This clone was counted a few times. J is TRBJ2-5 and V is TRBV29-1; D is perhaps TRBD1 (5 bases). The CDR3 is made up of 13 amino acids. Germline V gene data show CDR1 as SQVTM and CDR2 as ANQGSEA. Trimming took off 1 base at V and 1 base at J, with 7 bases between the two ends. CDR3 sequence reads: CSVEGQLQETQYF. In DNA, the CDR3 is TGCAGCGTTGAAGGACAGCTCCAAGAGACCCAGTACTTC.

The V gene is TRBV5-6, the J gene TRBJ2-1; the D gene is possibly TRBD2 (6 bases). The CDR3 covers 12 residues. From germline, CDR1 is SGHDT and CDR2 YYEEEE. Trimming removed 5 bases from V and 7 bases from J, with 10 bases in between. This CDR3 reads CASSYSGNEQFF. In DNA, the CDR3 is TGTGCCAGCAGTTATAGCGGTAATGAGCAGTTCTTC.